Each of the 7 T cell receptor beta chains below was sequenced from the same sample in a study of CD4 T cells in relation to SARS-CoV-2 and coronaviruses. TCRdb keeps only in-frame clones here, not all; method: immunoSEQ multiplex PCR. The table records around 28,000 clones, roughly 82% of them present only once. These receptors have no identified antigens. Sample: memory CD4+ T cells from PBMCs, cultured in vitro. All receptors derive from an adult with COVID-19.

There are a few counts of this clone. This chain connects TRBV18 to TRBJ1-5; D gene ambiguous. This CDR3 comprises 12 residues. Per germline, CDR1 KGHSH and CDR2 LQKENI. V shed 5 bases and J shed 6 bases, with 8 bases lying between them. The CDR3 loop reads CASSTRGQPQHF. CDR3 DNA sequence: TGTGCCAGCTCAACCCGGGGTCAGCCCCAGCATTTT.

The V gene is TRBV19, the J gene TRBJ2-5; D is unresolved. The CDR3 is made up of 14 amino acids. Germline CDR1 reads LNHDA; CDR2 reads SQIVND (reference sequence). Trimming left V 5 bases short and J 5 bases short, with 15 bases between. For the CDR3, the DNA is TGTGCCAGTAGTCTTCGGGTGAAGACGGAGACCCAGTACTTC. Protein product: CASSLRVKTETQYF. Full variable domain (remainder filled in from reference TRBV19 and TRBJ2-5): DGGITQSPKYLFRKEGQNVTLSCEQNLNHDAMYWYRQDPGQGLRLIYYSQIVNDFQKGDIAEGYSVSREKKESFPLTVTSAQKNPTAFYLCASSLRVKTETQYFGPGTRLLVL.

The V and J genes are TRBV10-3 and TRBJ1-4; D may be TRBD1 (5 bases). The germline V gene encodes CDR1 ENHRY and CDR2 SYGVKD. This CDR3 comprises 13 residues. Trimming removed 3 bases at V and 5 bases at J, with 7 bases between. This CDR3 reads CAISEHRNEKLFF. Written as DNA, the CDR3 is TGTGCCATCAGTGAACACAGGAATGAAAAACTGTTTTTT.

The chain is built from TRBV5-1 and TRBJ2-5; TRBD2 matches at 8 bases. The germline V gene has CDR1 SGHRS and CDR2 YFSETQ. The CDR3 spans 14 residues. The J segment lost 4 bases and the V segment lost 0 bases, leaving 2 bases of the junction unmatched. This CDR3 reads CASSLAAGVETQYF. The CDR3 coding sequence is TGCGCCAGCAGCTTGGCAGCGGGAGTAGAGACCCAGTACTTC.

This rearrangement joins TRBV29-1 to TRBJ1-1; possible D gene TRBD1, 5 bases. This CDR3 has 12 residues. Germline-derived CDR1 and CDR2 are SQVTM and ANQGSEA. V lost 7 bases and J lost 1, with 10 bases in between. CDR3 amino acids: CSDRPRNTEAFF. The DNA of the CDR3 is TGCAGCGACAGGCCCAGGAACACTGAAGCTTTCTTT. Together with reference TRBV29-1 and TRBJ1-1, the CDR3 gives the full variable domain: SAVISQKPSRDICQRGTSLTIQCQVDSQVTMMFWYRQQPGQSLTLIATANQGSEATYESGFVIDKFPISRPNLTFSTLTVSNMSPEDSSIYLCSDRPRNTEAFFGQGTRLTVV.

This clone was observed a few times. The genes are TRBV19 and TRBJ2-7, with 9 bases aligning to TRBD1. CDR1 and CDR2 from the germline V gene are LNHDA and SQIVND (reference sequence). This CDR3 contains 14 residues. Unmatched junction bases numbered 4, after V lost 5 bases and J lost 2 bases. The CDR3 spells CASSFGQGTYEQYF. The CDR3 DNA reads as TGTGCCAGTAGTTTTGGACAGGGGACCTACGAGCAGTACTTC.

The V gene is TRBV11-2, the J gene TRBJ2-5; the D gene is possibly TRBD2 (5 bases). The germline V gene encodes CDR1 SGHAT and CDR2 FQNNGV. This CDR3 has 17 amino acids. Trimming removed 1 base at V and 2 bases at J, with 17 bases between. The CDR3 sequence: CASSLATGSSGQETQYF. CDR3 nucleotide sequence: TGTGCCAGCAGCTTAGCGACCGGGTCCAGCGGACAAGAGACCCAGTACTTC.